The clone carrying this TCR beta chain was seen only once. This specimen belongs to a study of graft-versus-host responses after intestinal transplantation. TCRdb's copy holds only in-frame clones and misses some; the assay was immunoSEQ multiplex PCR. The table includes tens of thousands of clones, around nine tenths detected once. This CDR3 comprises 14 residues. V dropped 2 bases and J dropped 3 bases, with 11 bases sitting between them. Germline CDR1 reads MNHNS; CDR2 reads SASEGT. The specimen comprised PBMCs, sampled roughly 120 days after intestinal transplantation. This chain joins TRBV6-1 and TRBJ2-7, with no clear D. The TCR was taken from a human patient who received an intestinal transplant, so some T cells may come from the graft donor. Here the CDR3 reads CASSEPQYSYEQYF. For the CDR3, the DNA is TGTGCCAGCAGTGAACCCCAATACAGCTACGAGCAGTACTTC.